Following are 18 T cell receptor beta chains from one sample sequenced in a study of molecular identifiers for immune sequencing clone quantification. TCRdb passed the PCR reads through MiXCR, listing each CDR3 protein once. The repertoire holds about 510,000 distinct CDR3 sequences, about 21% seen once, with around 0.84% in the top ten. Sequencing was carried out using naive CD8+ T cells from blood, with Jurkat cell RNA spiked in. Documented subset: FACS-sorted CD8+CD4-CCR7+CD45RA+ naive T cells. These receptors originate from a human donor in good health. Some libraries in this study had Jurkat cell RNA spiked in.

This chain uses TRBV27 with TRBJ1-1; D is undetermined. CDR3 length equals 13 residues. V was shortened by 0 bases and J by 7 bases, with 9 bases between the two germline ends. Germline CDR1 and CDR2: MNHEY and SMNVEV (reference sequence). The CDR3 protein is CASSLSRSYEAFF. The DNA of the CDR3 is TGTGCCAGCAGTTTATCGAGGAGCTATGAAGCTTTCTTT.

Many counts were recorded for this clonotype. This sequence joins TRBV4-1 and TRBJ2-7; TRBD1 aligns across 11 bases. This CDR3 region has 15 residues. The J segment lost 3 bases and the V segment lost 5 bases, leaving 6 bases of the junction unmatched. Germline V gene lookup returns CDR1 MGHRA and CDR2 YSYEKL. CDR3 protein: CASSTLGTGGYEQYF. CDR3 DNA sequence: TGCGCCAGCAGCACCCTAGGGACAGGGGGCTACGAGCAGTACTTC.

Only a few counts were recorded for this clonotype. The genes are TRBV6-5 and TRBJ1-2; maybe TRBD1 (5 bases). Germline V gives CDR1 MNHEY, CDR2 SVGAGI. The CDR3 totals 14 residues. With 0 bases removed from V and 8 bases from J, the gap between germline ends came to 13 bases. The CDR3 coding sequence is TGTGCCAGCAGTTACTCGATTTCAAGGGGAGGCTACACCTTC. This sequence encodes CASSYSISRGGYTF.

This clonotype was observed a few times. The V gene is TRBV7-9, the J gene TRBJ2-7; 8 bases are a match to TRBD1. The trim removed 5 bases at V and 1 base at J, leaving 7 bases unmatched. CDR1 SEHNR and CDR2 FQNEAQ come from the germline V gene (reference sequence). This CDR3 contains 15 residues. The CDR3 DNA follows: TGTGCCAGCAGCGAGCACCGGACAGGGTCCTACGAGCAGTACTTC. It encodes CASSEHRTGSYEQYF. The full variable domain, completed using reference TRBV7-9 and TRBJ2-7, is DTGVSQNPRHKITKRGQNVTFRCDPISEHNRLYWYRQTLGQGPEFLTYFQNEAQLEKSRLLSDRFSAERPKGSFSTLEIQRTEQGDSAMYLCASSEHRTGSYEQYFGPGTRLTVT.

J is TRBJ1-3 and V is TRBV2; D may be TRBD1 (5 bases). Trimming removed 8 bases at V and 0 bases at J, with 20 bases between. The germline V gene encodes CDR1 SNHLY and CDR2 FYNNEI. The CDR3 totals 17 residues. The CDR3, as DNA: TGTGCCAGCTTCCTCAGGCGGGACGGGGGCTCTGGAAACACCATATATTTT. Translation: CASFLRRDGGSGNTIYF.

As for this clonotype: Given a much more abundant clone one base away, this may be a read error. The CDR3 here is CASSPGLAGGGSYEQHF. Written as DNA, the CDR3 is TGTGCCAGCAGCCCGGGACTAGCGGGAGGGGGTTCCTACGAGCAGCACTTC. The chain has TRBV7-9 and TRBJ2-7; TRBD2 agrees at 16 bases. The CDR3 loop spans 17 amino acids. Germline V gene data show CDR1 as SEHNR and CDR2 as FQNEAQ (reference sequence).

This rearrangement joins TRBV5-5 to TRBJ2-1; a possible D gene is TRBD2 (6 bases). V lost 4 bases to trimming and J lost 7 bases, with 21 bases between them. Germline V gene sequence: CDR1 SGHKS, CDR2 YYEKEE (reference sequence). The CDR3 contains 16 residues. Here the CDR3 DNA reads TGTGCCAGCAGCACCATAGCGGAGGGGCCGGGGAATGAGCAGTTCTTC. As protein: CASSTIAEGPGNEQFF.

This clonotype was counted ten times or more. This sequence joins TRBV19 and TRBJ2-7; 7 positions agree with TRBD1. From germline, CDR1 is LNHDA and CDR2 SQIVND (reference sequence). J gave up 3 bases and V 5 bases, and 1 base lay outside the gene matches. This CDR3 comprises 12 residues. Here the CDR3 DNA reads TGTGCCAGTAGTGGGACAGACTACGAGCAGTACTTC. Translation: CASSGTDYEQYF.

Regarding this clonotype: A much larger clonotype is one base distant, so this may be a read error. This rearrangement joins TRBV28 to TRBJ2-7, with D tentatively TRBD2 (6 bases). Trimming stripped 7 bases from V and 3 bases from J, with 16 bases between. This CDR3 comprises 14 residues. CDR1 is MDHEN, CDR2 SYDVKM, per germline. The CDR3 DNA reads TGTGCCAGCAATCCCCGACTAGAAATCTACGAGCAGTACTTC. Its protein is CASNPRLEIYEQYF.

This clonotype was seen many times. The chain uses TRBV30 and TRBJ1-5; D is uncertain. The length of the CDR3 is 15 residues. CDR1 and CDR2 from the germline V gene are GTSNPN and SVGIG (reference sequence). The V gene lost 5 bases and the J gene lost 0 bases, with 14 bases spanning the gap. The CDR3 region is CAWAGRINSNQPQHF. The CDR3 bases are TGTGCCTGGGCCGGACGGATCAATAGCAATCAGCCCCAGCATTTT.

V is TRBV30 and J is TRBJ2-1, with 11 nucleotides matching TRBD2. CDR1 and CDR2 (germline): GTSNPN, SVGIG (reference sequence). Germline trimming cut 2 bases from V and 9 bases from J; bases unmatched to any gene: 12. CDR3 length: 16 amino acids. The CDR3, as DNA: TGTGCCTGGAGTTACCGTAGCGGGAGGGGCGTGGCTGAGCAGTTCTTC. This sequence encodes CAWSYRSGRGVAEQFF.

The DNA of the CDR3 is TGTGCCAGCAGCTCAACCCCGCCTCCTGGACTAGACGGCGGAGATACGCAGTATTTT. Its protein is CASSSTPPPGLDGGDTQYF. V gene TRBV7-2 combines with J gene TRBJ2-3; 7 positions agree with TRBD2. The ends lost 4 bases at V and 5 bases at J; junction bases unmatched: 21. Germline V gene data show CDR1 as SGHTA and CDR2 as FQGNSA. The CDR3 is 19 amino acids.

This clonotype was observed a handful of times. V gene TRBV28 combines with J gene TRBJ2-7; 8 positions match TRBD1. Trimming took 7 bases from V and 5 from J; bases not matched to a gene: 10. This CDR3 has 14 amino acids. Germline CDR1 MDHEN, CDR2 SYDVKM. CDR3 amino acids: CASTSSPGGNEQYF. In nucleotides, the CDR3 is TGTGCCAGCACCTCAAGCCCAGGGGGCAACGAGCAGTACTTC.

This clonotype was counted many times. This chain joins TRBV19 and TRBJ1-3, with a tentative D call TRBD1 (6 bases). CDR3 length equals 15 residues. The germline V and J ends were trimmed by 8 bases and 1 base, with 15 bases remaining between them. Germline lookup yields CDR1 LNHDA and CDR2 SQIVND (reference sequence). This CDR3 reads CASGTGTPSGNTIYF. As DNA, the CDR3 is TGTGCCAGTGGAACCGGGACACCATCTGGAAACACCATATATTTT.

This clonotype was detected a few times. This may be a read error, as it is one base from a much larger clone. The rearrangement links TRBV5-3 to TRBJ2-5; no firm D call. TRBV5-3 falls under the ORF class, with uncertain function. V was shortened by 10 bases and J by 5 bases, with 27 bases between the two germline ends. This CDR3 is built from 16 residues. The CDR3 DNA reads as TGTGCCGGCAGCGATCCAACCGGCGGCCCCAGCGAGACCCAGTACTTC. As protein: CAGSDPTGGPSETQYF.

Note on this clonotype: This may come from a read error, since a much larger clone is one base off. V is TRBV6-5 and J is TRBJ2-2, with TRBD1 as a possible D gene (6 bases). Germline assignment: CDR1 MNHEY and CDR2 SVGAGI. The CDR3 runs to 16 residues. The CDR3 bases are TGTGCCAGCAGCCGGCAAGGCGGTTGGGACACCAGGGAGCTGTTTTTT. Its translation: CASSRQGGWDTRELFF.

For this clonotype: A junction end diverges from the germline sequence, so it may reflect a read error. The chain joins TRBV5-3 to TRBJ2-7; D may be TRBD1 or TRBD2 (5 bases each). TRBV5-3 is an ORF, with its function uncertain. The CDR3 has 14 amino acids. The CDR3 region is CASSLVGVRNEQYF. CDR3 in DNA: TGTGCCAGCAGCTTGGTGGGGGTGAGAAACGAGCAGTACTTC.

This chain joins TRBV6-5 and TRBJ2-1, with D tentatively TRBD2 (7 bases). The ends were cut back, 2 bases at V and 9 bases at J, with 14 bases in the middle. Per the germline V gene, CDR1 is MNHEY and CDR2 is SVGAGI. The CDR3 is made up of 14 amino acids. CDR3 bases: TGTGCCAGCAGTTACGAGGGGGGGCCGAGTGAGCAGTTCTTC. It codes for CASSYEGGPSEQFF.